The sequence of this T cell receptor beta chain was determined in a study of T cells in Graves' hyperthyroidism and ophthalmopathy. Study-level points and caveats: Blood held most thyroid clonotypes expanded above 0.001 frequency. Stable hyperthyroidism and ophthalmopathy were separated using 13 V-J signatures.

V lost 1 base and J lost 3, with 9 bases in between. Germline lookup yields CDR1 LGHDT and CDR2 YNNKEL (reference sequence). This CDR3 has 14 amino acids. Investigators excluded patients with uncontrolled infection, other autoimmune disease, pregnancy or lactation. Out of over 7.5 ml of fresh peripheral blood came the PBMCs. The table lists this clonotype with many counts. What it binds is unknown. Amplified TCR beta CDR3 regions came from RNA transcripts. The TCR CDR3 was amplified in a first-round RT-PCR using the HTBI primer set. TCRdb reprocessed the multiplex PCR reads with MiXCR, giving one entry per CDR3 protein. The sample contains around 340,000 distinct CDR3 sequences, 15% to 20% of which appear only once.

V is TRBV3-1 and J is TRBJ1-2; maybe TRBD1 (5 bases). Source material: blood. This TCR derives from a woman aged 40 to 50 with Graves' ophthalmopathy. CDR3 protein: CASSQGRAYYGYTF. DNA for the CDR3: TGTGCCAGCAGCCAAGGCAGGGCATACTATGGCTACACCTTC.